The 17 T cell receptor beta chains below come from one sample, sequenced in a study of blood T cells in healthy people across ages. For the second PCR, which ran for roughly 6 to 12 cycles, a sample-barcoded 5' primer and a J-beta primer mix were used. TCRdb reprocessed the 5' RACE reads with MiXCR, giving one entry per CDR3 protein. The repertoire includes about 730,000 distinct CDR3 sequences, around 46% of them detected once, and more than 20% sits in the top ten. Material for sequencing was blood. The receptor set was obtained from a woman in her sixties or seventies in good health.

This clonotype was counted only a few times. The rearrangement uses TRBV30 and TRBJ2-7; 10 bases fit TRBD2. In germline, CDR1 is GTSNPN, CDR2 SVGIG (reference sequence). The V gene end was trimmed by 2 bases and the J gene end by 8 bases; junction bases not matched to a gene: 6. The CDR3 extends over 13 amino acids. CDR3 bases: TGTGCCTGGAGTCTTACTAGCGGGGAGAAGCAGTACTTC. Residues: CAWSLTSGEKQYF.

This clonotype was recorded many times. The rearrangement links TRBV5-1 to TRBJ2-7; 7 nucleotides agree with TRBD1. Germline V lookup: CDR1 SGHRS, CDR2 YFSETQ. The CDR3 spans 15 residues. The junction had 9 bases not matched to a gene; V was cut back by 1 base and J by 5 bases. The CDR3 nucleotides are TGCGCCAGCAGCTTGAATTTAGGGGGCAACCACGAGCAGTACTTC. Encoded protein: CASSLNLGGNHEQYF. Full variable domain (missing parts from reference TRBV5-1 and TRBJ2-7): KAGVTQTPRYLIKTRGQQVTLSCSPISGHRSVSWYQQTPGQGLQFLFEYFSETQRNKGNFPGRFSGRQFSNSRSEMNVSTLELGDSALYLCASSLNLGGNHEQYFGPGTRLTVT.

CDR3 loop: CASSQDQSSYGYTF. The DNA of the CDR3 is TGTGCCAGCAGCCAAGATCAGAGTAGCTATGGCTACACCTTC. The J gene is TRBJ1-2, the V gene TRBV4-2; D ambiguous. Trimming removed 0 bases from V and 4 bases from J, with 9 bases in between. Germline V lookup: CDR1 LGHNA, CDR2 YNFKEQ. CDR3 size: 14 residues.

A note on this clonotype: A read error is possible here, since a much larger clone lies one base away. The chain couples TRBV24-1 to TRBJ2-1; the D gene is possibly TRBD2 (6 bases). Judging by the DNA end, TRBJ2-7 fits better; the J call may be wrong. This CDR3 is 16 amino acids long. Germline V CDR1 and CDR2: KGHDR, SFDVKD. CDR3 in amino acids: CATSGWGDSTNNEQYF. CDR3 sequence (DNA): TGTGCCACCAGTGGGTGGGGGGACTCCACCAACAATGAGCAGTACTTC.

This clonotype was seen only a few times. This chain joins TRBV4-3 and TRBJ2-2; TRBD2 aligns across 7 bases. The CDR3 contains 13 residues. The ends lost 0 bases at V and 13 bases at J; junction bases unmatched: 5. From germline, CDR1 is LGHNA and CDR2 YSLEER. This chain's CDR3 is CASSQEGGERLFF. CDR3 DNA sequence: TGCGCCAGCAGCCAAGAGGGGGGGGAAAGGCTGTTTTTT.

This clonotype showed up just a few times. The J gene is TRBJ2-3, the V gene TRBV24-1; possible D gene TRBD2, 5 bases. The V end was cut by 0 bases, the J end by 6 bases, with 6 bases between. Germline loops: CDR1 KGHDR, CDR2 SFDVKD. This CDR3 has 13 residues. CDR3: CATSDLIADTQYF. In DNA form, the CDR3 reads TGTGCCACCAGTGATTTGATAGCGGATACGCAGTATTTT.

The rearrangement joins TRBV4-1 to TRBJ2-3; either TRBD1 or TRBD2 may supply D (6 bases each). Between the trimmed V and J ends, which lost 4 bases and 2 bases, there was a span of 19 bases. CDR3 length equals 17 residues. Germline V CDR1 and CDR2: MGHRA, YSYEKL. The CDR3 DNA is TGCGCCAGCAGCCGAGAGGCGGGGACAATATACACAGATACGCAGTATTTT. It is translated as CASSREAGTIYTDTQYF.

The chain couples TRBV18 to TRBJ2-7; D may be TRBD1 or TRBD2 (6 bases each). Trimming pared 9 bases from V and 5 bases from J, leaving 26 bases between. The CDR3 is made up of 16 amino acids. The V gene's germline CDR1 is KGHSH and CDR2 LQKENI. As DNA, the CDR3 is TGTGCCAGTCAGCCCCGGGCGTCCGGGGGCGAGGACGAGCAGTACTTC. This sequence encodes CASQPRASGGEDEQYF.

This clonotype was counted a few times. The chain uses TRBV27 and TRBJ2-7; 8 nucleotides line up with TRBD2. Germline CDR1 and CDR2: MNHEY and SMNVEV (reference sequence). This CDR3 contains 15 residues. The V segment lost 5 bases and the J segment 7 bases; nucleotides outside the gene matches: 13. The CDR3 DNA sequence: TGTGCCAGCAGTCCCTTAGCGGGGAGCTTTTATGAGCAGTACTTC. It is translated as CASSPLAGSFYEQYF.

V is TRBV20-1 and J is TRBJ2-7, with D unresolved. In germline, CDR1 is DFQATT, CDR2 SNEGSKA (reference sequence). CDR3 length equals 10 residues. The CDR3 DNA reads TGCAGGGCCGAAATCCACGAGCAGTACTTC. Translating it yields CRAEIHEQYF.

A few counts support this clonotype. The J gene is TRBJ2-7, the V gene TRBV20-1, with 7 positions matching TRBD2. CDR1 is DFQATT and CDR2 is SNEGSKA in the germline V gene (reference sequence). The CDR3 contains 13 residues. With V trimmed by 3 bases and J by 6 bases, 8 bases remained unmatched. This CDR3 reads CSASGLAAVEQYF. The CDR3 nucleotides read TGCAGTGCTAGCGGCCTAGCGGCAGTCGAGCAGTACTTC.

The table lists this clonotype with a few counts. This rearrangement joins TRBV6-5 to TRBJ1-1; no clear D gene. Germline V lookup: CDR1 MNHEY, CDR2 SVGAGI. V lost 0 bases to trimming and J lost 2 bases, with 13 bases between them. The CDR3 is 16 residues long. The CDR3 sequence is CASSYSAGLENTEAFF. The CDR3 DNA reads as TGTGCCAGCAGTTACTCGGCCGGATTGGAAAACACTGAAGCTTTCTTT.

This clonotype appeared many times. The chain has TRBV20-1 and TRBJ2-7; the match to TRBD1 covers 10 bases. Germline CDR1 DFQATT, CDR2 SNEGSKA (reference sequence). This CDR3 region has 14 residues. The junction had 10 bases not matched to a gene; V was cut back by 6 bases and J by 5 bases. CDR3 coding DNA: TGCAGTGCCCATCGGACAGGGGGTGGCAACGAGCAGTACTTC. Its protein product is CSAHRTGGGNEQYF.

The J gene is TRBJ1-1, the V gene TRBV12-3 or TRBV12-4; unclear D gene. The V gene lost 1 base and the J gene lost 5 bases, with 11 bases spanning the gap. The CDR3 is 14 residues long. The CDR3, as DNA: TGTGCCAGCAGTTTAGGCCAACTGGGAACTGAAGCTTTCTTT. Protein: CASSLGQLGTEAFF.

This clonotype was observed once. A much larger clone is a single base away; this may be a read error. The rearrangement uses TRBV7-2 and TRBJ2-3; the D gene is possibly TRBD2 (5 bases). Trimming took off 6 bases at V and 6 bases at J, with 16 bases between the two ends. The CDR3 extends over 14 amino acids. Germline lookup yields CDR1 SGHTA and CDR2 FQGNSA. The CDR3 here is CASRRGPGTDTQYF. As DNA, the CDR3 is TGTGCCAGCAGACGAGGGCCAGGAACGGATACGCAGTATTTT. The full variable domain, completed using reference TRBV7-2 and TRBJ2-3, is GAGVSQSPSNKVTEKGKDVELRCDPISGHTALYWYRQSLGQGLEFLIYFQGNSAPDKSGLPSDRFSAERTGGSVSTLTIQRTQQEDSAVYLCASRRGPGTDTQYFGPGTRLTVL.

The chain carries TRBV10-3 and TRBJ2-7; D call uncertain. From germline, CDR1 is ENHRY and CDR2 SYGVKD. V lost 1 base and J 4 bases, leaving 11 bases between the germline ends. The CDR3 totals 14 residues. The CDR3 DNA reads as TGTGCCATCAGTGAGTGGACGGAAGGTTACGAGCAGTACTTC. Protein sequence: CAISEWTEGYEQYF.

The chain has TRBV20-1 and TRBJ1-1; D is perhaps TRBD1 (6 bases). The V gene lost 0 bases and the J gene lost 1 base, with 12 bases spanning the gap. Germline V gene lookup returns CDR1 DFQATT and CDR2 SNEGSKA (reference sequence). The CDR3 runs 15 residues. The CDR3 nucleotides are TGCAGTGCTAGAGACCTCGGACAGTCGAACACTGAAGCTTTCTTT. This gives the protein CSARDLGQSNTEAFF.